This T cell receptor (beta chain) emerged from a study of beta chain features in type 1 diabetes. Trimming took 6 bases from V and 3 from J; bases not matched to a gene: 7. This CDR3 spans 14 amino acids. CDR1 and CDR2 (germline): SGHRS, YFSETQ. This clone came up a few times. Since all of the isolated RNA was reverse transcribed, expressed TCRB transcripts were what got sequenced. Sequencing used immunoSEQ multiplex PCR; TCRdb keeps in-frame clones, though not all of them. The data hold just over 600,000 clones, with 15% to 18% observed a single time. The sample was naive CD4+ T cells from blood. V and J are TRBV5-1 and TRBJ2-7; 9 nucleotides match TRBD1. This receptor was obtained from a man between 18 and 35 years old in good health. CDR3 sequence: CASTTGQGRYEQYF. Written as DNA, the CDR3 is TGCGCCAGCACTACGGGACAGGGTCGCTACGAGCAGTACTTC.